The 29 T cell receptor beta chains listed next were all sequenced from one sample in a study of blood T cell repertoires in COVID-19. Sequencing used immunoSEQ multiplex PCR; TCRdb keeps in-frame clones, though not all of them. The sample lists around 390,000 clones, roughly 89% seen once, with 10% in the top ten. The sample comprised PBMCs or T cells enriched from blood (not recorded which). All receptors come from a woman aged 45-65 years who had recovered from COVID-19.

V is TRBV5-5 and J is TRBJ2-7; 7 positions match TRBD2. The germline gives CDR1 SGHKS, CDR2 YYEKEE (reference sequence). J lost 3 bases, V lost 0 bases, and 6 bases had no gene match. This CDR3 contains 15 residues. The CDR3 sequence is CASSLEGGGDYEQYF. The CDR3 DNA is TGTGCCAGCAGCTTGGAAGGCGGGGGAGACTACGAGCAGTACTTC.

The rearrangement uses TRBV15 and TRBJ2-2, with D perhaps matching TRBD2 (6 bases). CDR3 length: 16 amino acids. The germline V and J ends were trimmed by 5 bases and 7 bases, with 20 bases remaining between them. CDR1 and CDR2 (germline): LNHNV, YYDKDF (reference sequence). The CDR3 DNA reads TGTGCCACCAGCCCCGGGGCGGGAAAGAGGGTCGGGGAGCTGTTTTTT. Protein product: CATSPGAGKRVGELFF.

The CDR3 DNA follows: TGTGCCAGTAGCCGTCGCTTCCGGGAATTACCGAAGAACAATGAGCAGTTCTTC. Protein product: CASSRRFRELPKNNEQFF. The chain employs TRBV19 and TRBJ2-1; a possible D gene is TRBD2 (5 bases). Germline CDR1 and CDR2: LNHDA and SQIVND (reference sequence). This CDR3 comprises 18 residues. The V end lost 6 bases, the J end lost 5 bases, and 26 bases lay between the germline ends.

This chain connects TRBV15 to TRBJ1-3; the D gene is possibly TRBD1 (5 bases). This CDR3 has 14 residues. V was shortened by 5 bases and J by 3 bases, with 11 bases between the two germline ends. The germline gives CDR1 LNHNV, CDR2 YYDKDF (reference sequence). CDR3 DNA sequence: TGTGCCACCAGCGGTCAGGGTCGTGGAAACACCATATATTTT. This gives the protein CATSGQGRGNTIYF.

V is TRBV9 and J is TRBJ1-4, with D perhaps matching TRBD1 (6 bases). Germline V gene lookup returns CDR1 SGDLS and CDR2 YYNGEE. This CDR3 spans 15 amino acids. V lost 3 bases, J lost 7 bases, and 16 bases lay in between. CDR3 sequence reads: CASSAMTGLGEKLFF. CDR3 DNA sequence: TGTGCCAGCAGCGCGATGACAGGTTTGGGTGAAAAACTGTTTTTT.

This rearrangement joins TRBV28 to TRBJ1-2; possible D gene TRBD1, 5 bases. Germline CDR1 is MDHEN and CDR2 is SYDVKM. With 2 bases removed from V and 3 bases from J, the gap between germline ends came to 10 bases. The CDR3 is made up of 14 amino acids. The CDR3 reads CASSLRGTDYGYTF. The CDR3 nucleotides read TGTGCCAGCAGTTTAAGGGGTACGGACTATGGCTACACCTTC.

The rearrangement uses TRBV27 and TRBJ2-2; 7 bases are shared with TRBD1. Trimming at V came to 5 bases and at J to 2 bases, leaving 11 bases not matched to a gene. There are 17 residues in the CDR3. Germline-derived CDR1 and CDR2 are MNHEY and SMNVEV (reference sequence). The CDR3 region has the DNA TGTGCCAGCAGTGTTTTAGTCGGACAGGACAACACCGGGGAGCTGTTTTTT. It is translated as CASSVLVGQDNTGELFF.

The chain joins TRBV6-5 to TRBJ1-4; 10 bases map to TRBD1. V gave up 4 bases and J gave up 8 bases; unmatched junction bases: 4. The germline V gene encodes CDR1 MNHEY and CDR2 SVGAGI. The CDR3 runs to 14 residues. CDR3 amino acids: CASSSGQGWEKLFF. In DNA form, the CDR3 reads TGTGCCAGCAGTTCGGGACAGGGGTGGGAAAAACTGTTTTTT.

The CDR3: CASARDSSYEQYF. As DNA, the CDR3 is TGTGCCAGCGCACGAGACTCCTCCTACGAGCAGTACTTC. The rearrangement links TRBV30 to TRBJ2-7; D remains ambiguous. The V and J ends lost 8 bases and 0 bases respectively, with 14 bases between them. The germline V gene encodes CDR1 GTSNPN and CDR2 SVGIG (reference sequence). This CDR3 comprises 13 residues.

This CDR3 is CASCSLGYNEQFF. In DNA, the CDR3 is TGTGCCAGCTGTTCACTCGGTTACAATGAGCAGTTCTTC. The rearrangement joins TRBV27 to TRBJ2-1; unclear D gene. V was clipped by 8 bases and J by 4 bases, with 12 bases between them. Germline-derived CDR1 and CDR2 are MNHEY and SMNVEV (reference sequence). The length of the CDR3 is 13 residues.

CDR3 protein: CASSYEMGGGHYSTDTQYF. CDR3 in DNA: TGCGCCAGCAGCTATGAGATGGGGGGAGGACACTATAGCACAGATACGCAGTATTTT. V gene TRBV5-1 combines with J gene TRBJ2-3, with a tentative D call TRBD2 (6 bases). Trimming took off 3 bases at V and 0 bases at J, with 23 bases between the two ends. Germline assignment: CDR1 SGHRS and CDR2 YFSETQ. The CDR3 has 19 amino acids.

V gene TRBV7-9 combines with J gene TRBJ1-1, with a possible D match to TRBD1 (5 bases). Between the trimmed V and J ends, which lost 1 base and 8 bases, there was a span of 17 bases. The CDR3 runs 15 residues. The germline gives CDR1 SEHNR, CDR2 FQNEAQ (reference sequence). CDR3 residues: CASSLVNLGRQEAFF. DNA for the CDR3: TGTGCCAGCAGCTTAGTGAATCTGGGAAGACAGGAAGCTTTCTTT.

V is TRBV27 and J is TRBJ2-1; TRBD1 matches 10 bases. J lost 7 bases, V lost 5 bases, and 11 bases had no gene match. This CDR3 spans 16 amino acids. Germline assignment: CDR1 MNHEY and CDR2 SMNVEV (reference sequence). The CDR3 sequence: CASSQPRDRGINEQFF. Written as DNA, the CDR3 is TGTGCCAGCAGTCAGCCCCGGGACAGGGGAATTAATGAGCAGTTCTTC.

In the case of this clone: At one end the junction does not follow the germline gene, possibly because of a read error. This rearrangement joins TRBV6-1 to TRBJ2-5, with 8 bases identical to TRBD1. The CDR3 has 15 amino acids. Germline V lookup: CDR1 MNHNS, CDR2 SASEGT. The CDR3 protein is CASREDRGFRETQYF. Written as DNA, the CDR3 is TGTGCCAGCAGGGAAGACAGGGGCTTTCGAGAGACCCAGTACTTC.

The J gene is TRBJ1-6, the V gene TRBV7-2; 7 bases agree with TRBD1. CDR3 length: 17 amino acids. V lost 0 bases, J lost 11 bases, and 13 bases stayed unmatched. The germline CDR1 and CDR2 sequences are SGHTA and FQGNSA. In DNA form, the CDR3 reads TGTGCCAGCAGCTTAGCCCCCTCCAGCCAGGGGGTGGCACCCCTCCACTTT. This translates into CASSLAPSSQGVAPLHF.

This chain links TRBV5-4 with TRBJ2-2; tentatively, D is TRBD2 (6 bases). The ends were cut back, 1 base at V and 6 bases at J, with 7 bases in the middle. Germline CDR1 reads SGHNT; CDR2 reads YYREEE (reference sequence). The CDR3 totals 13 residues. CDR3 nucleotides: TGTGCCAGCAGCTTGCGGGGGTCCGGGGAGCTGTTTTTT. Translated, it gives CASSLRGSGELFF. Full variable domain (remainder filled in from reference TRBV5-4 and TRBJ2-2): ETGVTQSPTHLIKTRGQQVTLRCSSQSGHNTVSWYQQALGQGPQFIFQYYREEENGRGNFPPRFSGLQFPNYSSELNVNALELDDSALYLCASSLRGSGELFFGEGSRLTVL.

This clone was detected a few times. The V and J genes are TRBV5-8 and TRBJ1-5; tentatively, D is TRBD1 (5 bases). V lost 0 bases to trimming and J lost 10 bases, with 14 bases between them. This CDR3 spans 14 amino acids. From germline, CDR1 is SGHTS and CDR2 YDEGEE. The CDR3 sequence: CASSLDRRPLPQHF. The CDR3 nucleotides are TGTGCCAGCAGCTTGGACAGGCGACCTCTCCCCCAGCATTTT.

This clone was counted a single time. The chain has TRBV5-1 and TRBJ1-2; 8 nucleotides align to TRBD1. The V and J ends lost 4 bases and 7 bases, in that order; junction bases with no gene match: 9. Germline loops: CDR1 SGHRS, CDR2 YFSETQ. CDR3 length equals 14 residues. In DNA form, the CDR3 reads TGCGCCAGCAGCGCGGACAGGGTGGTAGCTGGCTACACCTTC. This translates into CASSADRVVAGYTF.

The chain couples TRBV4-1 to TRBJ1-5, with 10 bases identical to TRBD1. Unmatched junction bases numbered 9, after V lost 6 bases and J lost 7 bases. Germline V CDR1 and CDR2: MGHRA, YSYEKL. The CDR3 contains 15 residues. The CDR3 here is CASRVGTGVSQPQHF. CDR3 bases: TGCGCCAGCAGGGTTGGGACAGGGGTTTCCCAGCCCCAGCATTTT.

The chain joins TRBV7-9 to TRBJ2-5; 7 nucleotides align to TRBD1. Germline V gene data show CDR1 as SEHNR and CDR2 as FQNEAQ (reference sequence). V shed 5 bases, J shed 3 bases, and the junction held 3 bases outside the gene matches. This CDR3 region has 13 residues. The CDR3 here is CASSTGTEETQYF. The CDR3 region has the DNA TGTGCCAGCAGCACAGGGACAGAAGAGACCCAGTACTTC.

The V gene is TRBV5-1, the J gene TRBJ1-2, with a possible D match to TRBD1 (5 bases). From germline, CDR1 is SGHRS and CDR2 YFSETQ. With 1 base removed from V and 4 bases from J, the gap between germline ends came to 8 bases. The length of the CDR3 is 13 residues. CDR3 sequence (DNA): TGCGCCAGCAGCTTGAGCGACAGCTATGGCTACACCTTC. Amino acids: CASSLSDSYGYTF.

The genes are TRBV4-1 and TRBJ2-3, with D tentatively TRBD2 (7 bases). V shed 0 bases and J shed 4 bases, with 11 bases lying between them. The CDR3 contains 15 residues. The V gene's germline CDR1 is MGHRA and CDR2 YSYEKL. CDR3 protein: CASSQDPGGPDTQYF. In DNA, the CDR3 is TGCGCCAGCAGCCAAGACCCGGGGGGCCCAGATACGCAGTATTTT.

The V call is TRBV11-3, the J call TRBJ2-1; the D gene is possibly TRBD1 (7 bases). Germline V lookup: CDR1 SGHNT, CDR2 YENEEA. Trimming stripped 5 bases from V and 6 bases from J, with 14 bases between. This CDR3 is built from 14 residues. CDR3 in amino acids: CASSPRDSRNEQFF. The CDR3 DNA reads TGTGCCAGCAGCCCGCGGGACAGTCGCAATGAGCAGTTCTTC. The complete variable domain, with remaining parts taken from reference TRBV11-3 and TRBJ2-1, reads EAGVVQSPRYKIIEKKQPVAFWCNPISGHNTLYWYLQNLGQGPELLIRYENEEAVDDSQLPKDRFSAERLKGVDSTLKIQPAELGDSAVYLCASSPRDSRNEQFFGPGTRLTVL.

This clone was counted once. Written as DNA, the CDR3 is TGCGCCAGCAGTGAGGAGGGGGAGAGCACAGATACGCAGTATTTT. Residues: CASSEEGESTDTQYF. This chain links TRBV10-1 with TRBJ2-3, with a tentative D call TRBD1 (6 bases). The CDR3 has 15 residues. Per germline, CDR1 WNHNN and CDR2 SYGVQD (reference sequence). With 2 bases removed from V and 0 bases from J, the gap between germline ends came to 9 bases.

The sample holds one count of this clone. The rearrangement joins TRBV4-1 to TRBJ2-5, with TRBD1 matching over 8 bases. V lost 5 bases, J lost 0 bases, and 5 bases stayed unmatched. Germline assignment: CDR1 MGHRA and CDR2 YSYEKL. This CDR3 has 15 residues. The CDR3 nucleotides read TGCGCCAGCAGCGCCGGACAGGGTGACCAAGAGACCCAGTACTTC. Translating it yields CASSAGQGDQETQYF.

This chain uses TRBV7-6 with TRBJ1-1, with D maybe TRBD1 (5 bases). Germline loops: CDR1 SGHVS, CDR2 FNYEAQ. Between the trimmed V and J ends, which lost 6 bases and 0 bases, there was a span of 11 bases. The CDR3 length is 14 residues. CDR3 DNA: TGTGCCAGCAGTCCGACAGACCTGAACACTGAAGCTTTCTTT. As protein: CASSPTDLNTEAFF.

The chain couples TRBV7-9 to TRBJ2-7, with D perhaps matching TRBD2 (5 bases). This CDR3 spans 15 amino acids. Germline V CDR1 and CDR2: SEHNR, FQNEAQ (reference sequence). V dropped 0 bases and J dropped 2 bases, with 11 bases sitting between them. The CDR3 coding sequence is TGTGCCAGCAGCTTAGCCGGGGAGCTTACCTACGAGCAGTACTTC. Amino acids: CASSLAGELTYEQYF.

The chain has TRBV2 and TRBJ1-3; D may be TRBD1 (6 bases). The CDR3 contains 14 residues. The germline gives CDR1 SNHLY, CDR2 FYNNEI. V dropped 9 bases and J dropped 0 bases, with 12 bases sitting between them. In DNA form, the CDR3 reads TGTGCCAGTAGACAGGACCACTCTGGAAACACCATATATTTT. This gives the protein CASRQDHSGNTIYF.

This clone appeared a single time. The chain recombines TRBV24-1 with TRBJ2-3; 11 nucleotides align to TRBD1. The junction had 0 bases not matched to a gene; V was cut back by 0 bases and J by 2 bases. The CDR3 has 16 amino acids. Per germline, CDR1 KGHDR and CDR2 SFDVKD. This chain's CDR3 is CATSDLGQGATDTQYF. The CDR3 DNA follows: TGTGCCACCAGTGATTTGGGACAGGGGGCCACAGATACGCAGTATTTT.